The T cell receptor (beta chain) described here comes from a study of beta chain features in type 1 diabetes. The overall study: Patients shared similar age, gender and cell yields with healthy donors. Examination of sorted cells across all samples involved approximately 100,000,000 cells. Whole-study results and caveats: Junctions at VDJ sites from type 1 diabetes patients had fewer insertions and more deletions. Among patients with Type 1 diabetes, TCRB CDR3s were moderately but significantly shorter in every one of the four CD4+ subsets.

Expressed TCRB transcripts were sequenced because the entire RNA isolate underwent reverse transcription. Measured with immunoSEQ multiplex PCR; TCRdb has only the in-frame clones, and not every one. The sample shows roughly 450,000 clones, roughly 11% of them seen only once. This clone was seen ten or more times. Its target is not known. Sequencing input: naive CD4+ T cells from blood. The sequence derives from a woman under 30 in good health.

For the CDR3, the DNA is TGCAGCGTAATCAGGGGAAACTATGGCTACACCTTC. This encodes CSVIRGNYGYTF. The rearrangement links TRBV29-1 to TRBJ1-2, with a possible D match to TRBD1 (6 bases). From germline, CDR1 is SQVTM and CDR2 ANQGSEA. Trimming left V 6 bases short and J 2 bases short, with 10 bases between. CDR3 size: 12 residues.